The following is a T cell receptor beta chain sequence with its context. This entry is derived from a study of blood T cell repertoires in COVID-19. Study-wide context: Acute-phase and convalescent COVID-19 samples originated in the United States, Italy and Spain. In each case, the material was cDNA or gDNA derived from T cells, B-cell-depleted T cells, or PBMCs.

Methods used by the authors: By means of reference gene primer amplification, nucleated cell counts were estimated. Libraries were prepared by immunoSEQ multiplex PCR; TCRdb keeps only in-frame clonotypes and omits some of them. The V and J calls and clone size were taken over from that table, and D and trimming were inferred from the DNA. The data contain some 250,000 clones, over 85% of them singletons. Germline V gives CDR1 MGHDK, CDR2 SYGVNS. CDR3 length: 17 residues. The V and J ends lost 3 bases and 6 bases, in that order; junction bases with no gene match: 9. In terms of age and location, participants ranged from roughly 18 to 95 years and lived in about 25 US areas.

The material sequenced was PBMCs or T cells enriched from blood (not recorded which). The clonotype comes from a woman between 25 and 40 years old with acute COVID-19. The chain employs TRBV25-1 and TRBJ1-4; TRBD1 matches 11 bases. CDR3 nucleotide sequence: TGTGCCAGCAGTGACCGCCGAGGGGACAGGGGGGATGAAAAACTGTTTTTT. It codes for CASSDRRGDRGDEKLFF.